This T cell receptor beta chain was sequenced in a study of shared clonotypes between healthy human individuals. Donors, without exception, were Caucasian adults residing in Nashville, Tennessee. Profiling relied on immunoSEQ multiplex PCR, and the TCRdb table lists in-frame clones only, not all of them. The sample comprises 330,000 or so clones, 74% of which are singletons, and 9% to 12% rests with the top ten. A few counts support this clone. Per germline, CDR1 KGHSH and CDR2 LQKENI. The CDR3 spans 17 residues. Trimming stripped 0 bases from V and 0 bases from J, with 14 bases between. The clonotype was recovered from a man younger than 40 in good health. This chain connects TRBV18 to TRBJ1-2; no clear D gene. Sequencing was performed on memory CD4+ T cells sorted from blood. Subset given: CD45RA-negative fraction. Here the CDR3 DNA reads TGTGCCAGCTCACCACCGGGCAGCATGCGGACTAACTATGGCTACACCTTC. This encodes CASSPPGSMRTNYGYTF. The entire variable domain, with the rest obtained from reference TRBV18 and TRBJ1-2, is as follows: NAGVMQNPRHLVRRRGQEARLRCSPMKGHSHVYWYRQLPEEGLKFMVYLQKENIIDESGMPKERFSAEFPKEGPSILRIQQVVRGDSAAYFCASSPPGSMRTNYGYTFGSGTRLTVV.